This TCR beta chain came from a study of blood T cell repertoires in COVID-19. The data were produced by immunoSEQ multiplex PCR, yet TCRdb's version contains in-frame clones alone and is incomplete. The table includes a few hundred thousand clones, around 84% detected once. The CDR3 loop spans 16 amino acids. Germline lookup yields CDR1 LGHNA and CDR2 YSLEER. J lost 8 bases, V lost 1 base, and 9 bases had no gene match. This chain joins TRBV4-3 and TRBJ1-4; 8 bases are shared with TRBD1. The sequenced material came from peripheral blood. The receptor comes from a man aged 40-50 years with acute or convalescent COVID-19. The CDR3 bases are TGCGCCAGCAGCCAAGGACTGCCAGGGGGCGGAGAAAAACTGTTTTTT. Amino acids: CASSQGLPGGGEKLFF.